This T cell receptor (beta chain) derives from a study of blood T cell repertoires in COVID-19 (dated by TCRdb to the early 2020s). About the study as a whole: Samples covering the acute and convalescent phases of COVID-19 were provided by collaborators in the United States, Italy and Spain. The material from the prospective study consisted of cDNA or gDNA derived from T cells, B-cell-depleted T cells, or PBMCs. Subjects who had been exposed to COVID-19, were actively infected with it, or had recovered from it provided the deeply sampled blood TCRbeta repertoires that made up the dataset. A freely available public database, intended as a resource for researchers studying the immune response to SARS-CoV-2, is where the repertoires were released. The samples were drawn from two sources: the first 160 participants of the ongoing ImmuneRACE study, and 950 to 1,500 subjects contributed by 6 global collaborators. Sample metadata almost always included a de-identified subject ID, COVID-19 status, age in years and sex. Where HLA class I and class II types were available, the types were taken from metadata supplied by the sample provider, not from assay-based typing.

Concerning this clone itself: Which antigen it targets is not known. The sample holds no much larger clone one base away, and base qualities are not on file.

Spanning cysteine to phenylalanine, the CDR3 consists of 14 amino acids. Of all the DNA, just the CDR3 is kept, 42 bases in frame from base 1. Trimming costs V 6 bases and J 2 bases, and their ends lie 14 bases apart. The germline V gene supplies CDR1 MDHEN and CDR2 SYDVKM. TCRbeta CDR3 regions were amplified from genomic DNA by means of the immunoSEQ Assay, a bias-controlled multiplex PCR. From the authors' description of their analysis: The number of nucleated cells in each sample was estimated from the amplification of reference gene primers within the assay. To quantify the absolute abundance of each unique TCRbeta CDR3 rearrangement, sequence reads were collapsed and filtered. Productive Simpson clonality was computed per sample as the square root of Simpson's diversity index over productive rearrangements. In its TCRdb copy, this immuneACCESS table keeps in-frame sequences only and misses some clones. Where compared with another copy, unresolved V genes explain less than half of these, and the others have no known cause. D and trimming come from the DNA, and the V and J calls and clone size come from that table. This sample holds around 260,000 clones; 80% to 95% were observed only once. The ten most abundant clones make up 0.9% to 1.2% of the sample.

Overall study outcomes, separate from this receptor: How much clinical and demographic metadata was included differed by source and by participant, and the metadata was provided uncurated.

Participants in the prospective study were enrolled through a virtual design, were aged 18 to 89 years, and lived in 24 United States geographic areas. In the prospective study, cohorts were assigned on the basis of participant-reported clinical history obtained from a screening survey and a study questionnaire. Recovered participants in ImmuneRACE Cohort 3 were defined by two consecutive negative NP/OP PCR tests, clearance by a healthcare professional, or resolution of symptoms. Each participant in the prospective study had whole blood, serum and a nasopharyngeal or oropharyngeal swab collected by mobile phlebotomists. Participants in the prospective study had the option to provide additional blood draws and questionnaires over a roughly two-month period. Before DNA extraction, prospective study blood samples were shipped either frozen or at room temperature.

This receptor was identified in a young woman who had recovered from COVID-19. The sample taken for sequencing was PBMCs or T cells enriched from blood (not recorded which). The sequence links TRBV28 to TRBJ2-7; the D segment cannot be called with confidence. The sequenced DNA: TGTGCCAGCAGCTCCCGGGTCCGCCCCTACGAGCAGTACTTC. This translates into CASSSRVRPYEQYF.